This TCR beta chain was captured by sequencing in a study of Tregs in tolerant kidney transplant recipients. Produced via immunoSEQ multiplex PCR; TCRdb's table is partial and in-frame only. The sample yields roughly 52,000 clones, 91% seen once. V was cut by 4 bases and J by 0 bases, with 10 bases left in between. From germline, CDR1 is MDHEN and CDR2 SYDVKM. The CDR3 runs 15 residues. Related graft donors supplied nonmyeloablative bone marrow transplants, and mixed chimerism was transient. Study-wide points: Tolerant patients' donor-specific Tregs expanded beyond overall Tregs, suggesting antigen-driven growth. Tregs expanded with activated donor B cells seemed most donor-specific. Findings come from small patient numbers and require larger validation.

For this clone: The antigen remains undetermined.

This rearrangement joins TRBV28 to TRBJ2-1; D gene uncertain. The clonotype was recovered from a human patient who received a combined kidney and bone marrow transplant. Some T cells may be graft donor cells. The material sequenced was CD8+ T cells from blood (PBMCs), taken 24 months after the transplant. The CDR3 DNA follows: TGTGCCAGCAGTTCGCTTTGGAGCTCCTACAATGAGCAGTTCTTC. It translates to CASSSLWSSYNEQFF.